The entry below gives a single TCR beta chain sequence along with its context. Its antigen is undetermined. The entry originates in a study of response to subunit inactivated influenza vaccine. Study observations and caveats: With each seasonal influenza vaccination, the authors suggested, few new T cells are recruited.

MiXCR, run by TCRdb on the RT-PCR reads, gives a single entry per CDR3 protein. The repertoire consists of over 150,000 distinct CDR3 sequences, with around 11% occurring once and the leading ten covering approximately 39%. The source is a man between 45 and 75 years old who received an inactivated influenza vaccine. This sample comprised CD8+ T cells sorted from PBMCs, obtained less than 30 months after vaccination.

CDR3 protein: CASRSVLDTREQYF. The DNA for the CDR3 is TGTGCCAGCAGATCCGTTCTAGATACACGCGAGCAGTACTTC. V usage is TRBV6-2 or TRBV6-3 and J usage is TRBJ2-7, with D uncertain. V was shortened by 6 bases and J by 6 bases, with 18 bases between the two germline ends. Germline V gives CDR1 MNHEY, CDR2 SVGEGT. The CDR3 runs to 14 residues.